Following are 14 T cell receptor beta chains from one sample sequenced in a study of TIL therapy for anti-PD-1-resistant metastatic lung cancer. Sequencing used immunoSEQ v3. Method: immunoSEQ multiplex PCR; TCRdb's copy keeps in-frame clones and lacks some. The sample contains more than 9,500 clones, 58% of which appear only once. Noted time point: pre-treatment sample, taken before nivolumab and TIL therapy. Most excised metastases sampled were pleural nodules or supraclavicular lymph nodes. Sample: tumor tissue, taken at baseline. Receptors were obtained from a person between 25 and 79 years old with non-small cell lung cancer.

The rearrangement links TRBV7-2 to TRBJ2-7, with 9 bases aligning to TRBD1. Per germline, CDR1 SGHTA and CDR2 FQGNSA. V lost 5 bases, J lost 4 bases, and 9 bases stayed unmatched. The CDR3 is made up of 15 amino acids. The CDR3 DNA is TGTGCCAGCAGCCTTAAGGGACAGGGCGAGTACGAGCAGTACTTC. This gives the protein CASSLKGQGEYEQYF.

The chain employs TRBV10-2 and TRBJ1-4, with D maybe TRBD1 (5 bases). Trimming pared 8 bases from V and 8 bases from J, leaving 15 bases between. The CDR3 is 13 amino acids. Germline V gene data show CDR1 as WSHSY and CDR2 as SAAADI. The chain's CDR3 is CASGRGGREKLFF. The DNA of the CDR3 is TGCGCCAGCGGAAGGGGCGGTCGGGAAAAACTGTTTTTT.

The chain has TRBV10-3 and TRBJ1-1; 10 bases map to TRBD1. The ends lost 10 bases at V and 1 base at J; junction bases unmatched: 15. This CDR3 is 17 amino acids long. The germline gives CDR1 ENHRY, CDR2 SYGVKD. The CDR3 coding sequence is TGTGCCACCCAACCGGGACAGGGGACCCAAAAGAACACTGAAGCTTTCTTT. It is translated as CATQPGQGTQKNTEAFF.

This clone is medium-sized (0.01 to 0.1%). This sequence joins TRBV6-5 and TRBJ1-5, with D possibly being TRBD1 (5 bases). This CDR3 is built from 12 residues. V shed 9 bases and J shed 4 bases, with 10 bases lying between them. Germline values: CDR1 MNHEY, CDR2 SVGAGI. CDR3 sequence reads: CARGAANQPQHF. CDR3 DNA: TGTGCCAGAGGGGCAGCAAATCAGCCCCAGCATTTT.

This clone was found a few times. The chain uses TRBV11-2 and TRBJ1-2, with D maybe TRBD1 (5 bases). Germline V gene sequence: CDR1 SGHAT, CDR2 FQNNGV. The CDR3 totals 11 residues. V was clipped by 5 bases and J by 5 bases, with 6 bases between them. This CDR3 is CASSPGYGYTF. The DNA for the CDR3 is TGTGCCAGCAGCCCAGGGTATGGCTACACCTTC.

This rearrangement joins TRBV5-1 to TRBJ2-1; 8 positions match TRBD2. J gave up 5 bases and V 3 bases, and 16 bases lay outside the gene matches. CDR3 size: 18 residues. The germline CDR1 and CDR2 sequences are SGHRS and YFSETQ. The CDR3 loop is CASSSYVAGQIGHNEQFF. CDR3 nucleotide sequence: TGCGCCAGCAGCTCTTACGTAGCGGGGCAAATCGGCCACAATGAGCAGTTCTTC.

This clone was detected only a few times. V gene TRBV5-1 combines with J gene TRBJ1-2; 8 nucleotides match TRBD1. V shed 4 bases and J 8 bases; nucleotides not matched to a gene: 4. Germline loops: CDR1 SGHRS, CDR2 YFSETQ. There are 12 residues in the CDR3. CDR3 residues: CASSQGAGGYTF. The CDR3 DNA follows: TGCGCCAGCAGCCAGGGGGCAGGGGGCTACACCTTC.

The sample holds a few counts of this clone. CDR3 region: CASSKELLASFGGELFF. The DNA for the CDR3 is TGTGCCAGCAGTAAGGAGCTACTAGCGTCATTTGGCGGGGAGCTGTTTTTT. V usage is TRBV7-7 and J usage is TRBJ2-2; 7 bases align to TRBD2. Germline CDR1 SSHAT, CDR2 FNYEAQ (reference sequence). This CDR3 is 17 amino acids long. V shed 6 bases, J shed 7 bases, and the junction held 17 bases outside the gene matches.

V gene TRBV7-9 combines with J gene TRBJ2-3, with 8 bases aligning to TRBD2. CDR1 and CDR2 from the germline V gene are SEHNR and FQNEAQ (reference sequence). The CDR3 runs 14 residues. V was pared by 6 bases and J by 3 bases, with 5 bases of the junction left unmatched. CDR3: CASSPGLGTDTQYF. In nucleotides, the CDR3 is TGTGCCAGCAGTCCGGGACTAGGAACAGATACGCAGTATTTT.

The V and J genes are TRBV5-6 and TRBJ2-6, with unresolved D. Germline assignment: CDR1 SGHDT and CDR2 YYEEEE. The CDR3 totals 15 residues. V was shortened by 4 bases and J by 3 bases, with 11 bases between the two germline ends. The CDR3 DNA reads as TGTGCCAGCAGCCTGGCTGTTATTGGGGCCAACGTCCTGACTTTC. Its protein is CASSLAVIGANVLTF.

Only a few counts were recorded for this clone. As DNA, the CDR3 is TGTGCCAGCAGTTCTCGACTAGCGGGAGGAGGGGATACGCAGTATTTT. It codes for CASSSRLAGGGDTQYF. The chain links TRBV28 to TRBJ2-3, with TRBD2 matching over 13 bases. The CDR3 has 16 residues. From germline, CDR1 is MDHEN and CDR2 SYDVKM. After removal of 4 bases from V and 6 bases from J, the junction contained 7 bases not matched to a gene.

J is TRBJ1-4 and V is TRBV14, with no clear D. The V gene lost 0 bases and the J gene lost 12 bases, with 14 bases spanning the gap. The CDR3 loop spans 14 amino acids. Germline lookup yields CDR1 SGHDN and CDR2 FVKESK. In DNA, the CDR3 is TGTGCCAGCAGCCAAGATAGCGACTCAGGTCAACTGTTTTTT. Its translation is CASSQDSDSGQLFF.

The chain is built from TRBV3-1 (or the pseudogene TRBV3-2) and TRBJ2-5; tentatively, D is TRBD1 (5 bases). Germline assignment: CDR1 LGHDT and CDR2 YNNKEL (reference sequence). The CDR3 extends over 16 amino acids. Trimming removed 0 bases from V and 1 base from J, with 12 bases in between. The CDR3 reads CASSQEDSVVQETQYF. CDR3 DNA sequence: TGTGCCAGCAGCCAAGAAGACAGCGTCGTCCAAGAGACCCAGTACTTC.

This chain links TRBV29-1 with TRBJ2-2; D perhaps matches TRBD2 (5 bases). Germline assignment: CDR1 SQVTM and CDR2 ANQGSEA. The length of the CDR3 is 14 residues. V dropped 4 bases and J dropped 5 bases, with 14 bases sitting between them. The CDR3 reads CSVGVRDRTGELFF. CDR3 DNA sequence: TGCAGCGTTGGGGTCCGGGATCGGACCGGGGAGCTGTTTTTT.